This TCR beta chain was found in a study of cytomegalovirus exposure and HLA in healthy donors. Primers for the PCR totalled 60 Vbeta and 13 Jbeta. Only in-frame clones appear in the TCRdb table, and some are missing; sequencing was by immunoSEQ multiplex PCR. The data contain about 230,000 clones, around four fifths of them singletons. Worth noting for this clone: Its antigen remains unidentified. One junction end does not reproduce the germline sequence, and a read error may be involved.

CDR1 and CDR2 (germline): SEHNR, FQNEAQ (reference sequence). The CDR3 consists of 12 residues. Regarding the study as a whole: Later work showed greater clonal expansion in HLA-associated TCR beta chains than in equally common others.

The TCR originated in a woman between 35 and 50 years old in good health and CMV-seronegative. The source material was PBMCs. The gene calls are TRBV7-9 and TRBJ2-3, with D unresolved. In DNA, the CDR3 is TGTTCCAGCAGCTTCGGGACAGATACGCAGTATTTT. Translated: CSSSFGTDTQYF.